Listed here are 10 T cell receptor beta chains from one sample, sequenced in a study of blood T cell repertoires in COVID-19. Method: immunoSEQ multiplex PCR; TCRdb's copy keeps in-frame clones and lacks some. This sample yields about 330,000 clones, of which around 83% are seen a single time; about 1.2% belongs to the top ten. Sequences were obtained from peripheral blood. These receptors all stem from a woman between 50 and 59 years old with acute or convalescent COVID-19.

CDR3 sequence reads: CASREGAEGQDQPQHF. As DNA, the CDR3 is TGTGCCAGTAGAGAGGGGGCAGAGGGGCAGGATCAGCCCCAGCATTTT. The chain is built from TRBV19 and TRBJ1-5, with 7 bases fitting TRBD1. Trimming removed 6 bases from V and 5 bases from J; junction bases left unmatched: 13. The CDR3 totals 16 residues. The germline gives CDR1 LNHDA, CDR2 SQIVND (reference sequence).

This chain connects TRBV19 to TRBJ2-2; 8 nucleotides line up with TRBD1. There are 14 residues in the CDR3. With V trimmed by 4 bases and J by 9 bases, 7 bases remained unmatched. The germline V gene has CDR1 LNHDA and CDR2 SQIVND (reference sequence). The CDR3 DNA follows: TGTGCCAGTAGTAGAGGGCAGGGGGCCCGGGAGCTGTTTTTT. Its translation is CASSRGQGARELFF. The full variable domain, in which reference TRBV19 and TRBJ2-2 provide the parts outside the CDR3, is DGGITQSPKYLFRKEGQNVTLSCEQNLNHDAMYWYRQDPGQGLRLIYYSQIVNDFQKGDIAEGYSVSREKKESFPLTVTSAQKNPTAFYLCASSRGQGARELFFGEGSRLTVL.

The chain uses TRBV21-1 and TRBJ1-1. TRBV21-1 is listed as a pseudogene. The CDR3 extends over 18 amino acids. The CDR3 loop is CASSKGRELRGRATEAFF. The CDR3 nucleotides are TGTGCCAGCAGCAAAGGTAGGGAGTTGCGGGGGCGAGCCACTGAAGCTTTCTTT.

The chain has TRBV7-7 and TRBJ2-5; a possible D gene is TRBD1 (5 bases). CDR1 is SSHAT and CDR2 is FNYEAQ in the germline V gene (reference sequence). V lost 2 bases, J lost 3 bases, and 13 bases lay in between. This CDR3 comprises 15 residues. The CDR3 DNA follows: TGTGCCAGCAGCTTAACTTCTTGGACAAAAGAGACCCAGTACTTC. Its protein product is CASSLTSWTKETQYF.

The chain joins TRBV5-1 to TRBJ1-2; 10 nucleotides match TRBD1. Germline V CDR1 and CDR2: SGHRS, YFSETQ. With 4 bases clipped from V and 3 bases from J, the junction kept 6 bases outside the gene matches. CDR3 length equals 15 residues. CDR3 coding DNA: TGCGCCAGCAGCGCTCGGGACAGGGGAGACTATGGCTACACCTTC. Protein product: CASSARDRGDYGYTF.

With regard to this clone: A read error may produce the germline difference seen at one junction end. The V and J genes are TRBV3-1 (or the pseudogene TRBV3-2) and TRBJ2-7; perhaps TRBD2 as D (5 bases). The CDR3 is made up of 15 amino acids. CDR1 is LGHDT, CDR2 YNNKEL, per germline (reference sequence). CDR3 DNA: TGTGCCAGCAGCCAAGCGCGGCTAGCCTCCTTCGAGCAGTACTTC. Its protein product is CASSQARLASFEQYF.

Remarks on this clone: Other DNA sequences of this sample code for an identical CDR3. V is TRBV6-2 or TRBV6-3 and J is TRBJ1-4; weak D call: TRBD1 (5 bases). CDR3 size: 15 residues. CDR1 and CDR2 (germline): MNHEY, SVGEGT. V was clipped by 2 bases and J by 1 base, with 8 bases between them. The chain's CDR3 is CASSYGGETNEKLFF. CDR3 coding DNA: TGTGCCAGCAGTTACGGAGGGGAAACTAATGAAAAACTGTTTTTT.

This clone came up once. V and J are TRBV27 and TRBJ1-1; 10 bases align to TRBD1. The germline gives CDR1 MNHEY, CDR2 SMNVEV (reference sequence). The V and J ends lost 6 bases and 2 bases, in that order; junction bases with no gene match: 6. This CDR3 contains 15 residues. CDR3 loop: CASSSWTGGNTEAFF. DNA of the CDR3: TGTGCCAGCAGCTCGTGGACAGGGGGAAACACTGAAGCTTTCTTT.

The V and J genes are TRBV10-1 and TRBJ2-2, with D unresolved. The germline gives CDR1 WNHNN, CDR2 SYGVQD (reference sequence). V lost 5 bases and J 8 bases, leaving 12 bases between the germline ends. This CDR3 is built from 13 residues. The CDR3 is CASSKVEAGELFF. As DNA, the CDR3 is TGCGCCAGCAGTAAGGTGGAAGCGGGGGAGCTGTTTTTT.

The chain carries TRBV28 and TRBJ2-3; D perhaps matches TRBD2 (5 bases). This CDR3 region has 14 residues. Germline V gene data show CDR1 as MDHEN and CDR2 as SYDVKM. Trimming shortened V by 2 bases and J by 6 bases, and 12 bases separated the two germline ends. CDR3 coding DNA: TGTGCCAGCAGTTTAGGTGGGAGCCGGGATACGCAGTATTTT. As protein: CASSLGGSRDTQYF.